The following is a T cell receptor beta chain sequence with its context. No antigen is known for it. PCR was performed using 60 Vbeta and 13 Jbeta primers. Data came from immunoSEQ multiplex PCR; TCRdb stores just in-frame clones and leaves some out. Recorded for this sample: about 67,000 clones. This entry comes from a study of cytomegalovirus exposure and HLA in healthy donors. CDR1 KGHSH and CDR2 LQKENI come from the germline V gene. The junction had 10 bases not matched to a gene; V was cut back by 8 bases and J by 6 bases. This CDR3 is built from 14 residues. Study findings and constraints: Researchers left out some V segments, among them TRBV6-2 and TRBV6-3, as indistinguishable. TCR beta V- and J-gene trimming, according to a later analysis, was linked to a missense DCLRE1C variant. Later, an analysis showed that TCR beta chains associated with HLA were more clonally expanded than others that were equally common.

The chain has TRBV18 and TRBJ1-2, with TRBD1 matching 9 bases. Sequencing input: PBMCs. This TCR was recovered from a man between 25 and 39 years old in good health and CMV-seropositive. CDR3 region: CASTTVQGADGYTF. CDR3 DNA: TGTGCCAGCACAACGGTACAGGGGGCTGATGGCTACACCTTC.